Presented here are 4 T cell receptor beta chains from one specimen sequenced in a study of blood T cells in healthy people across ages. Then a second PCR, running about 7 to 11 cycles, was carried out with a sample-barcoded 5' primer and a J-beta primer mix. One entry per CDR3 protein results from TCRdb running MiXCR on the 5' RACE reads. This table holds about 810,000 distinct CDR3 sequences, under 40% found once. The sample taken for sequencing was blood. These receptors all come from a man between 18 and 29 years old in good health.

This clonotype was observed at least ten times. The chain has TRBV7-6 and TRBJ2-5; unclear D gene. Trimming pared 4 bases from V and 0 bases from J, leaving 3 bases between. CDR3 length equals 12 residues. Germline CDR1 SGHVS, CDR2 FNYEAQ. The CDR3 nucleotides are TGTGCCAGCAGCTCCCACCAAGAGACCCAGTACTTC. This sequence encodes CASSSHQETQYF.

The rearrangement joins TRBV6-5 to TRBJ2-5; TRBD1 aligns across 9 bases. The closer fit of TRBJ2-7 to the DNA end suggests the J call may be wrong. CDR3 length: 14 amino acids. The germline gives CDR1 MNHEY, CDR2 SVGAGI. CDR3: CASRKDRGSYEQYF. In DNA form, the CDR3 reads TGTGCCAGCAGAAAGGACAGGGGTTCCTACGAGCAGTACTTC.

This clonotype was detected only a few times. The chain combines TRBV5-1 with TRBJ2-3; TRBD2 aligns across 10 bases. This CDR3 spans 17 amino acids. V shed 2 bases, J shed 0 bases, and the junction held 6 bases outside the gene matches. Germline-derived CDR1 and CDR2 are SGHRS and YFSETQ. DNA of the CDR3: TGCGCCAGCAGCTTCCTCCTAGCGGGGGAGAGCACAGATACGCAGTATTTT. The encoded protein is CASSFLLAGESTDTQYF.

This clonotype was seen a few times. This rearrangement joins TRBV2 to TRBJ2-7; 7 nucleotides line up with TRBD2. This CDR3 is 12 amino acids long. J gave up 7 bases and V 11 bases, and 11 bases lay outside the gene matches. The germline V gene has CDR1 SNHLY and CDR2 FYNNEI. The CDR3 DNA sequence: TGTGCCGGAGCGGGGTTAAACAATGAGCAGTACTTC. Protein sequence: CAGAGLNNEQYF.